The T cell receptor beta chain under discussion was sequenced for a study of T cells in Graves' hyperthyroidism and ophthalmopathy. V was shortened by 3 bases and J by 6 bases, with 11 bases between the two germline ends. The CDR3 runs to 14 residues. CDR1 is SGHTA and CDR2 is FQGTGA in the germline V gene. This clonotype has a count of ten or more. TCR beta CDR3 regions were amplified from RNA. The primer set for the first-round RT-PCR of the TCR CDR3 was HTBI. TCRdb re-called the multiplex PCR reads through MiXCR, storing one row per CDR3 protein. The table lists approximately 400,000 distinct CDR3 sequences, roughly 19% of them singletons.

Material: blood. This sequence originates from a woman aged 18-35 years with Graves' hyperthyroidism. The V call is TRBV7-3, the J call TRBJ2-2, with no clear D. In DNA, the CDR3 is TGTGCCAGCAGCTTGACTTCGCTTTCCGGGGAGCTGTTTTTT. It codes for CASSLTSLSGELFF.